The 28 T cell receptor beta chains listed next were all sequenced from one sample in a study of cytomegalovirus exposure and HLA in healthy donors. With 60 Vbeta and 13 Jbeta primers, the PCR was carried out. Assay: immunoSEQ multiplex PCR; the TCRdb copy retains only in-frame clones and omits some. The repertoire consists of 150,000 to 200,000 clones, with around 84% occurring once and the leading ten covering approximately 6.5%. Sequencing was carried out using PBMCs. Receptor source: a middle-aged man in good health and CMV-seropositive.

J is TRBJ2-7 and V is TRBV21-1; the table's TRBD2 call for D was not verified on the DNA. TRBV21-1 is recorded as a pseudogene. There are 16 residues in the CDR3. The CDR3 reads CASSKVGRDSNDEQYV. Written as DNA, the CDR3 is TGTGCCAGCAGCAAAGTTGGAAGGGACTCTAACGACGAGCAGTACGTC.

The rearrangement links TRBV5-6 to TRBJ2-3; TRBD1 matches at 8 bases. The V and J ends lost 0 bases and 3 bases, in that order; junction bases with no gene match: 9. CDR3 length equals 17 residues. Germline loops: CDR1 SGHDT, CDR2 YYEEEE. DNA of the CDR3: TGTGCCAGCAGCTTGGTATCGTCACAGGGGGTAACAGATACGCAGTATTTT. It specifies CASSLVSSQGVTDTQYF.

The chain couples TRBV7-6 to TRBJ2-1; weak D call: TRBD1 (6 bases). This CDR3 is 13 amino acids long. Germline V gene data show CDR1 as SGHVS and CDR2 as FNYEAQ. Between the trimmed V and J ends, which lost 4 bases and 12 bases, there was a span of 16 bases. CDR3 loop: CASSSLGAAGQFF. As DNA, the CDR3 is TGTGCCAGCAGCTCCTTGGGGGCGGCCGGGCAGTTCTTC.

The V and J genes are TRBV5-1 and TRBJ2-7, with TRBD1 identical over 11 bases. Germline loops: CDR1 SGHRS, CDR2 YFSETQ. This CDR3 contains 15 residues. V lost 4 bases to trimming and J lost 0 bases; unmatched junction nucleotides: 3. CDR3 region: CASSVGQGGSYEQYF. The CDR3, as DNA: TGCGCCAGCAGCGTGGGACAGGGGGGCTCCTACGAGCAGTACTTC. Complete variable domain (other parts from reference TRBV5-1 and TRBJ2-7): KAGVTQTPRYLIKTRGQQVTLSCSPISGHRSVSWYQQTPGQGLQFLFEYFSETQRNKGNFPGRFSGRQFSNSRSEMNVSTLELGDSALYLCASSVGQGGSYEQYFGPGTRLTVT.

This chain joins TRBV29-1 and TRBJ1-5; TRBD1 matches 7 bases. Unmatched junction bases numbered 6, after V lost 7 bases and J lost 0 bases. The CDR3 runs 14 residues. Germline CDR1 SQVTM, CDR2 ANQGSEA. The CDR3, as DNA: TGCAGCGCCGTAACAGGGGCTAGCAATCAGCCCCAGCATTTT. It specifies CSAVTGASNQPQHF.

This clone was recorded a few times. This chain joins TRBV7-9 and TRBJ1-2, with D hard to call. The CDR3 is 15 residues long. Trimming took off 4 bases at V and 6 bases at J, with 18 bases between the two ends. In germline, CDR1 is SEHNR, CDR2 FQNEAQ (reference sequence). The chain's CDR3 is CASSSDSREWDGYTF. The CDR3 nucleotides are TGTGCCAGCAGCTCAGATTCTCGGGAGTGGGATGGCTACACCTTC.

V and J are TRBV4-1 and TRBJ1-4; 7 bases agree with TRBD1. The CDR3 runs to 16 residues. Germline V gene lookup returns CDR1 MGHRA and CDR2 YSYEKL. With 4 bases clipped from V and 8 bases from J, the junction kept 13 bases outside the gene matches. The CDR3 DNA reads TGCGCCAGCAGCCCCGGAGGGACAGTCGGGGCGGAAAAACTGTTTTTT. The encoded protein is CASSPGGTVGAEKLFF.

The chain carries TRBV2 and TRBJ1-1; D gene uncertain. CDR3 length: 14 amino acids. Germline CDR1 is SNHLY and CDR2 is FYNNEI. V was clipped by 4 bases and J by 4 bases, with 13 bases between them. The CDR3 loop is CASSGGSGSTEAFF. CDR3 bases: TGTGCCAGCAGTGGAGGGTCGGGAAGCACTGAAGCTTTCTTT.

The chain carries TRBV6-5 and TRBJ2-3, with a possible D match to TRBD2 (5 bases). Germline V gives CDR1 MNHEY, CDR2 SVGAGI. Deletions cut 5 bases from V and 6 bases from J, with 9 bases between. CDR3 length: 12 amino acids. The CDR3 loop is CASSDPSDTQYF. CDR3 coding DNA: TGTGCCAGCAGTGATCCTAGCGATACGCAGTATTTT.

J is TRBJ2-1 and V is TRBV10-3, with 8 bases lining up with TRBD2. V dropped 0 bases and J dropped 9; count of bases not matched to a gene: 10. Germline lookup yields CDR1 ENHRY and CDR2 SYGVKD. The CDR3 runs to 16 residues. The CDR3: CAISESATGGPGEQFF. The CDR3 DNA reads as TGTGCCATCAGTGAGTCTGCAACGGGGGGGCCCGGTGAGCAGTTCTTC.

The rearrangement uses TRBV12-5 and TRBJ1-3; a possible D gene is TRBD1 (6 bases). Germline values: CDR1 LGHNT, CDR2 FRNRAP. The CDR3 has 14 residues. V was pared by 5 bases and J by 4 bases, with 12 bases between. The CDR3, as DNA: TGTGCTAGTGGTCCACAGGGTAGCGGAAACACCATATATTTT. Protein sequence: CASGPQGSGNTIYF.

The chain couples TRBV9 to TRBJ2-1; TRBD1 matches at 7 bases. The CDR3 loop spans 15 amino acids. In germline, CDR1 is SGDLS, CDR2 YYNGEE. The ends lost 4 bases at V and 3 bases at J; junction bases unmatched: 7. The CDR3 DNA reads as TGTGCCAGCAGCATCCAGGGGGATATCTACAATGAGCAGTTCTTC. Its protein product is CASSIQGDIYNEQFF.

As DNA, the CDR3 is TGTGCCAGCAGCCCACGACCCACAGGGGGCACCGGGGAGCTGTTTTTT. It yields the protein CASSPRPTGGTGELFF. The chain employs TRBV7-6 and TRBJ2-2; 8 bases are shared with TRBD1. The V gene's germline CDR1 is SGHVS and CDR2 FNYEAQ. V lost 5 bases, J lost 4 bases, and 9 bases stayed unmatched. This CDR3 contains 16 residues.

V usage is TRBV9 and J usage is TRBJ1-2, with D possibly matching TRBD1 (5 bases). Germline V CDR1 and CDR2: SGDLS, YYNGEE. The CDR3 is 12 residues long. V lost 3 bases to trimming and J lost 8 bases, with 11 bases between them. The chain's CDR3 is CASSEGARGYTF. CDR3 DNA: TGTGCCAGCAGCGAAGGGGCGCGAGGCTACACCTTC.

The DNA of the CDR3 is TGTGCCAGCAGGGTCGCTACCTCTGGGGCCAACGTCCTGACTTTC. This sequence encodes CASRVATSGANVLTF. The chain has TRBV6-5 and TRBJ2-6, with no clear D. Germline V gives CDR1 MNHEY, CDR2 SVGAGI. CDR3 length: 15 residues. V was shortened by 6 bases and J by 0 bases, with 9 bases between the two germline ends.

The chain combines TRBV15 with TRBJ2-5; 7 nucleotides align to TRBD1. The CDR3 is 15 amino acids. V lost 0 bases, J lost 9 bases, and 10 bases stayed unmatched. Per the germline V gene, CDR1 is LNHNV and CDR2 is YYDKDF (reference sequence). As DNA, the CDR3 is TGTGCCACCAGCAGAGAAACAGGGGCCGCCGCGGCCCAGTACTTC. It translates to CATSRETGAAAAQYF. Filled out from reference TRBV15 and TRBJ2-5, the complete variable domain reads DAMVIQNPRYQVTQFGKPVTLSCSQTLNHNVMYWYQQKSSQAPKLLFHYYDKDFNNEADTPDNFQSRRPNTSFCFLDIRSPGLGDTAMYLCATSRETGAAAAQYFGPGTRLLVL.

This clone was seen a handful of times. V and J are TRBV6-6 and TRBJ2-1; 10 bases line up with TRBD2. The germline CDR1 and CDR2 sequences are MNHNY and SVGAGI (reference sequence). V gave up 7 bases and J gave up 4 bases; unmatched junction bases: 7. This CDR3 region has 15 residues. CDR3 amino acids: CASTPSGRGYNEQFF. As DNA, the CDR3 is TGTGCCAGCACCCCTAGCGGGAGAGGTTACAATGAGCAGTTCTTC.

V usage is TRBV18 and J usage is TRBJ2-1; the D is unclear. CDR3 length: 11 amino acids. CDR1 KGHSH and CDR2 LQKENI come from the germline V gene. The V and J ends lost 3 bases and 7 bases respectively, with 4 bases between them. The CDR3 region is CASSPANEQFF. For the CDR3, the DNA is TGTGCCAGCTCACCGGCAAATGAGCAGTTCTTC.

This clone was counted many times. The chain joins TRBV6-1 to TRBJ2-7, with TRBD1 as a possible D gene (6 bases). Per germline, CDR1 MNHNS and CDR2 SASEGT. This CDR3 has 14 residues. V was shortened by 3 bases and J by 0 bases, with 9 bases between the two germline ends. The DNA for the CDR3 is TGTGCCAGCAGTGACAGGGGACCCTCCTACGAGCAGTACTTC. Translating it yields CASSDRGPSYEQYF.

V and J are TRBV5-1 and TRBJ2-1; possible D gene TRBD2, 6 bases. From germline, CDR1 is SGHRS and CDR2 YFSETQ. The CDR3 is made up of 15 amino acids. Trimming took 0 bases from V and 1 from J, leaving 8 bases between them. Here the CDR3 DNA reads TGCGCCAGCAGCTTGGGCGGGGTTTCCTACAATGAGCAGTTCTTC. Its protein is CASSLGGVSYNEQFF.

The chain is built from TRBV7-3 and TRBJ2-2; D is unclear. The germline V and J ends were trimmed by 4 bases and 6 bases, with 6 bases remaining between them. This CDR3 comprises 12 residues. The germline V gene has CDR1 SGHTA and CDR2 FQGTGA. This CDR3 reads CASSSYSGELFF. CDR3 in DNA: TGTGCCAGCAGCTCTTATTCCGGGGAGCTGTTTTTT.

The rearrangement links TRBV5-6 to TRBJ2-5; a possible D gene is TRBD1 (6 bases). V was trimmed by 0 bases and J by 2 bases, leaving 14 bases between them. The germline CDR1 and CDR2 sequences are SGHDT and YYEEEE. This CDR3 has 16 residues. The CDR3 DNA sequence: TGTGCCAGCAGCTTGGGGGGTTGGGGACAACAAGAGACCCAGTACTTC. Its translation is CASSLGGWGQQETQYF.

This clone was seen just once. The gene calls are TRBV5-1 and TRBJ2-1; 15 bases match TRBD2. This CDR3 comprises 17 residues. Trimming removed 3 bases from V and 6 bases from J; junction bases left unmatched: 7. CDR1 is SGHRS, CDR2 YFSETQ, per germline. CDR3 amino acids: CASSWTSGRVYSNEQFF. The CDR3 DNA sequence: TGCGCCAGCAGCTGGACTAGCGGGAGGGTGTATAGCAATGAGCAGTTCTTC.

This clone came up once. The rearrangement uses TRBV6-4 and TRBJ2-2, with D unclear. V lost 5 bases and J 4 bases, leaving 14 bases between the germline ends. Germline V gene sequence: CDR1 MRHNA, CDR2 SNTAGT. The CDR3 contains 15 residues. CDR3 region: CASSPGSSGTGELFF. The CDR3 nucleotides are TGTGCCAGCAGTCCCGGGTCCTCGGGCACCGGGGAGCTGTTTTTT.

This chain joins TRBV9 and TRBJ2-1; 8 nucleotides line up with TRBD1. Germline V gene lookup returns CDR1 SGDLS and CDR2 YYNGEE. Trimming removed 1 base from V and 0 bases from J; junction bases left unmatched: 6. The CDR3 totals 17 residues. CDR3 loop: CASSVPSTGASYNEQFF. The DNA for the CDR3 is TGTGCCAGCAGCGTACCCTCGACAGGGGCCTCCTACAATGAGCAGTTCTTC. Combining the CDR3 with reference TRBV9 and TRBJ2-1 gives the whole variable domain DSGVTQTPKHLITATGQRVTLRCSPRSGDLSVYWYQQSLDQGLQFLIQYYNGEERAKGNILERFSAQQFPDLHSELNLSSLELGDSALYFCASSVPSTGASYNEQFFGPGTRLTVL.

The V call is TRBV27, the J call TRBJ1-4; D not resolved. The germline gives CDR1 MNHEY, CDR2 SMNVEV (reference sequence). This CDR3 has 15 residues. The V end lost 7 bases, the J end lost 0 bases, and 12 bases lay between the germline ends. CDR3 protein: CASKLSLATNEKLFF. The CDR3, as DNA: TGTGCCAGCAAACTAAGCTTGGCAACTAATGAAAAACTGTTTTTT.

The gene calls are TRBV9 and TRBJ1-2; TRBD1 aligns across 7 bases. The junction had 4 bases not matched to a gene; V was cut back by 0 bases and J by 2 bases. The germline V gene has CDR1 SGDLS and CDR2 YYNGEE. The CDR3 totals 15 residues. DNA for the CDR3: TGTGCCAGCAGCGTAGAGGACAGGCAGAACTATGGCTACACCTTC. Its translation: CASSVEDRQNYGYTF.

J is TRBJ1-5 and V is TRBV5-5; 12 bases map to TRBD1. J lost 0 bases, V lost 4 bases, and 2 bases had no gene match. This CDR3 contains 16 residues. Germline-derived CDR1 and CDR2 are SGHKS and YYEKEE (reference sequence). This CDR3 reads CASSPGQGASNQPQHF. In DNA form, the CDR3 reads TGTGCCAGCAGCCCGGGACAGGGGGCTAGCAATCAGCCCCAGCATTTT.